The next 13 T cell receptor beta chains were all read from a single sample in a study of CD8 T cells in ankylosing spondylitis. TCRdb itself ran the 5' RACE reads through MiXCR, one entry per CDR3 protein. The data hold some 240,000 distinct CDR3 sequences, with 18% observed a single time. The sequencing input was blood, either unsorted or a sorted T cell fraction (not recorded which). These receptors were obtained from a male donor with ankylosing spondylitis or in good health (not recorded which).

This clonotype was found a few times. V is TRBV2 and J is TRBJ2-7; TRBD2 might be the D (5 bases). The CDR3 consists of 12 residues. V was trimmed by 10 bases and J by 2 bases, leaving 12 bases between them. The germline gives CDR1 SNHLY, CDR2 FYNNEI. The CDR3, as DNA: TGTGCCACCCGGGGAGACGCCTACGAGCAGTACTTC. Translating it yields CATRGDAYEQYF.

The chain employs TRBV5-1 and TRBJ1-1; no definite D call. Trimming removed 0 bases at V and 0 bases at J, with 12 bases between. The germline V gene has CDR1 SGHRS and CDR2 YFSETQ. The CDR3 has 16 amino acids. The CDR3 DNA reads as TGCGCCAGCAGCTTGGGTTCAAGGGAAATGAACACTGAAGCTTTCTTT. Amino acid sequence: CASSLGSREMNTEAFF.

This clonotype showed up just a few times. This chain joins TRBV20-1 and TRBJ2-7; D is tentatively TRBD1 or TRBD2 (6 bases each). Germline V gene lookup returns CDR1 DFQATT and CDR2 SNEGSKA (reference sequence). Trimming took off 5 bases at V and 11 bases at J, with 31 bases between the two ends. This CDR3 contains 16 residues. CDR3 nucleotide sequence: TGCAGTGCTGGAGGGGATTGGGACATGGGATTCCTACGAGAGTACTTC. It is translated as CSAGGDWDMGFLREYF.

This chain uses TRBV12-3 or TRBV12-4 with TRBJ1-2; TRBD1 matches 9 bases. The CDR3 extends over 14 amino acids. The V and J ends lost 8 bases and 8 bases, in that order; junction bases with no gene match: 12. CDR3 nucleotides: TGTGCCAGCCTGTTTAGGGGACAGGGTGCCGGCTACACCTTC. This gives the protein CASLFRGQGAGYTF.

This clonotype has just a few counts. The chain has TRBV4-2 and TRBJ1-1, with TRBD1 as a possible D gene (5 bases). CDR1 is LGHNA, CDR2 YNFKEQ, per germline. The V gene lost 2 bases and the J gene lost 7 bases, with 14 bases spanning the gap. The CDR3 length is 14 residues. In DNA, the CDR3 is TGTGCCAGCAGCCAATTCTTGACAGCGAGTGAAGCTTTCTTT. As protein: CASSQFLTASEAFF.

V is TRBV27 and J is TRBJ1-5; 8 nucleotides agree with TRBD1. The CDR3 has 15 residues. Germline CDR1 reads MNHEY; CDR2 reads SMNVEV (reference sequence). The J segment lost 1 base and the V segment lost 6 bases, leaving 5 bases of the junction unmatched. CDR3 sequence reads: CASRAGGASNQPQHF. The CDR3 DNA follows: TGTGCCAGCAGAGCAGGGGGCGCGAGCAATCAGCCCCAGCATTTT.

This clonotype has more than one count but fewer than ten. V is TRBV28 and J is TRBJ2-1; 8 positions match TRBD2. With V trimmed by 5 bases and J by 4 bases, 10 bases remained unmatched. This CDR3 comprises 16 residues. CDR1 and CDR2 (germline): MDHEN, SYDVKM. CDR3 amino acids: CASSRYAGGGYNEQFF. DNA for the CDR3: TGTGCCAGCAGTCGTTATGCGGGAGGTGGGTACAATGAGCAGTTCTTC. The variable domain in full, completed from reference TRBV28 and TRBJ2-1, reads DVKVTQSSRYLVKRTGEKVFLECVQDMDHENMFWYRQDPGLGLRLIYFSYDVKMKEKGDIPEGYSVSREKKERFSLILESASTNQTSMYLCASSRYAGGGYNEQFFGPGTRLTVL.

The chain combines TRBV29-1 with TRBJ2-7; 9 bases are a match to TRBD2. From germline, CDR1 is SQVTM and CDR2 ANQGSEA. The length of the CDR3 is 16 residues. J lost 4 bases, V lost 0 bases, and 10 bases had no gene match. CDR3 DNA: TGCAGCGTTGAAGATGGGGTGGCGGGAGGGGAGTACGAGCAGTACTTC. This gives the protein CSVEDGVAGGEYEQYF.

CDR3 nucleotides: TGCGCCAGCAGCCCTCCGGAGTTCACCCCCACAGATACGCAGTATTTT. This codes for CASSPPEFTPTDTQYF. The rearrangement links TRBV4-1 to TRBJ2-3; D is uncertain. The germline CDR1 and CDR2 sequences are MGHRA and YSYEKL. The CDR3 sequence is 16 residues long. V lost 4 bases and J 2 bases, leaving 16 bases between the germline ends.

Worth noting for this clonotype: This may arise from a read error, as a much more abundant clone is one base away. This chain connects TRBV12-3 or TRBV12-4 to TRBJ2-1; no definite D call. The ends were cut back, 3 bases at V and 8 bases at J, with 5 bases in the middle. The CDR3 runs to 11 residues. CDR3 sequence reads: CASSFGYEQFF. The CDR3 nucleotides read TGTGCCAGCAGTTTCGGCTATGAGCAGTTCTTC.

This clonotype was recorded many times. Written as DNA, the CDR3 is TGCGCCAGCAGCCTCAACCCCTACGAGCAGTACTTC. As protein: CASSLNPYEQYF. V gene TRBV5-1 combines with J gene TRBJ2-7; D gene ambiguous. V lost 4 bases and J 2 bases, leaving 7 bases between the germline ends. CDR1 and CDR2 from the germline V gene are SGHRS and YFSETQ. The CDR3 covers 12 residues.

The sample holds many counts of this clonotype. The chain combines TRBV4-2 with TRBJ2-7; 9 nucleotides agree with TRBD2. CDR3 length equals 18 residues. J was trimmed by 7 bases and V by 3 bases; bases with no gene match: 19. Germline V lookup: CDR1 LGHNA, CDR2 YNFKEQ. CDR3 coding DNA: TGTGCCAGCAGCCAGAGCCCTAGTATGGCGGGAGGGCCTTGGGAGCAGTACTTC. Protein sequence: CASSQSPSMAGGPWEQYF.

CDR3: CASSNRVQPQHF. CDR3 nucleotide sequence: TGTGCCAGCAGTAACAGGGTGCAGCCCCAGCATTTT. This chain uses TRBV6-6 with TRBJ1-5, with D tentatively TRBD1 (6 bases). This CDR3 contains 12 residues. V gave up 5 bases and J gave up 7 bases, with 9 bases separating them. Germline assignment: CDR1 MNHNY and CDR2 SVGAGI (reference sequence).